Below, one TCR beta chain is given with its context. Its antigen remains unidentified. This specimen comes from a study of T cells in localized non-small cell lung cancer. Findings and limits, study-wide: Because researchers sequenced only one region of the tumor, heterogeneity is still possible. Longer overall survival accompanied higher blood T cell density.

The CDR3 is made up of 14 amino acids. CDR1 is SGDLS and CDR2 is YYNGEE in the germline V gene. The V end lost 0 bases, the J end lost 7 bases, and 11 bases lay between the germline ends. Profiling relied on immunoSEQ multiplex PCR, and the TCRdb table lists in-frame clones only, not all of them. The table shows 8,500 or so clones, with 87% occurring only once. The V call is TRBV9, the J call TRBJ2-1; D unresolved. This material consisted of peripheral blood, taken before any cancer treatment. The receptor was isolated from a male donor aged 60 or over with stage III lung adenocarcinoma. CDR3 nucleotides: TGTGCCAGCAGCGTAGACCCCTCCTTTAATGAGCAGTTCTTC. Translating gives CASSVDPSFNEQFF.